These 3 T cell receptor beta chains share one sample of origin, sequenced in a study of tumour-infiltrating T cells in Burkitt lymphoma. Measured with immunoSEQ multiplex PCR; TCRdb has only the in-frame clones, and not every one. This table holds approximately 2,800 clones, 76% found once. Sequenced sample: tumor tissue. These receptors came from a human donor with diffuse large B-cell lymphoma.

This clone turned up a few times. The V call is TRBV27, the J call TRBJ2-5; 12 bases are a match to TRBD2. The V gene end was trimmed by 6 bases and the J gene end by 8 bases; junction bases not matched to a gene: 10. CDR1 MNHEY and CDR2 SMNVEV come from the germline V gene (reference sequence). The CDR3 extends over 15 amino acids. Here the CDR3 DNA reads TGTGCCAGCAGAACACTAGCGGGGGGTAGTCGAACCCAGTACTTC. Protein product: CASRTLAGGSRTQYF.

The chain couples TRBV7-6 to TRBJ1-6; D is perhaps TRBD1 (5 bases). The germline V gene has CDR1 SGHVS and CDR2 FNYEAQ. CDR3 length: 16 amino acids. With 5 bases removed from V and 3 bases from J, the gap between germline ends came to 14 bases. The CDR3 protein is CASSQSLGGYNSPLHF. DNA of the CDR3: TGTGCCAGCAGCCAGTCCTTGGGGGGCTATAATTCACCCCTCCACTTT.

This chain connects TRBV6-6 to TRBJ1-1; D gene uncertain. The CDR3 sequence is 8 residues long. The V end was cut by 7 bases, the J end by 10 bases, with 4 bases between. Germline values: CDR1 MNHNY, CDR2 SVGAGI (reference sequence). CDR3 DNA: TGTGCCAGCATGTCAGCTTTCTTT. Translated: CASMSAFF.